This T cell receptor (beta chain) was identified in a study of radiation and T cells in renal cell carcinoma. This clone was seen only a few times. The time point was: blood 2 weeks post-SBRT. Treatment in this sample: 15 Gy SBRT to primary tumor, nephrectomy 4 weeks later. The tumor was a clear cell renal cell carcinoma. CDR3 length: 16 residues. Deletions cut 3 bases from V and 0 bases from J, with 12 bases between. The germline gives CDR1 SGHVS, CDR2 FQNEAQ. TCRdb keeps only in-frame clones here, not all; method: immunoSEQ multiplex PCR. The table has roughly 130,000 clones, more than 70% seen once. Sequenced material: blood, taken from a patient whose treatment included radiotherapy and nephrectomy. This TCR was sampled from a woman in her 70s with renal cell carcinoma. V gene TRBV7-8 combines with J gene TRBJ1-3, with a tentative D call TRBD1 (5 bases). Here the CDR3 reads CASSLGRGGSGNTIYF. In DNA, the CDR3 is TGTGCCAGCAGCTTGGGACGTGGGGGCTCTGGAAACACCATATATTTT.